This T cell receptor (beta chain) derives from a study of blood T cells in healthy people across ages. Next came a second PCR, run for about 7 to 12 cycles, which used a sample-barcoded 5' primer along with a J-beta primer mix. TCRdb re-called the 5' RACE reads with MiXCR, one entry per CDR3 protein. In the table there are approximately 900,000 distinct CDR3 sequences, roughly 50% of which are singletons. The CDR3 totals 14 residues. CDR1 is SGHAT, CDR2 FQDESV, per germline (reference sequence). V was trimmed by 5 bases and J by 2 bases, leaving 10 bases between them. The chain recombines TRBV11-1 with TRBJ2-1, with D possibly matching TRBD1 (6 bases). This clonotype originated in a man younger than 40 in good health. Sample: blood. Written as DNA, the CDR3 is TGTGCCAGCAGCCAGGGGTTTACCTACAATGAGCAGTTCTTC. Amino acids: CASSQGFTYNEQFF.